The 29 T cell receptor beta chains presented below share a single source sample, sequenced in a study of spatial heterogeneity in lung cancer. A single record per CDR3 protein comes from TCRdb applying MiXCR to the 5' RACE reads. Found here are fewer than 30,000 distinct CDR3 sequences, around 5.9% of them singletons; the top ten hold 22%. Time point of the sample: blood at routine non-recurrence follow-up after resection. TCRs were sequenced from unsorted whole RNA of tumor, nontumor lung or PBMC. The source was PBMCs, collected at follow-up. These receptors were taken from a male donor with early-stage non-small cell lung cancer.

With regard to this clonotype: A much larger clone lies a single base off, so this may be a read error. The rearrangement joins TRBV6-4 to TRBJ1-1, with D hard to call. CDR1 and CDR2 (germline): MRHNA, SNTAGT. The CDR3 totals 14 residues. Deletions cut 0 bases from V and 4 bases from J, with 9 bases between. The DNA for the CDR3 is TGTGCCAGCAGTGACTCGAGCAGGTGCACTGAAGCTTTCTTT. Its translation is CASSDSSRCTEAFF.

This clonotype appeared many times. V is TRBV7-9 and J is TRBJ1-2; D ambiguous. Germline V gene sequence: CDR1 SEHNR, CDR2 FQNEAQ (reference sequence). The CDR3 length is 11 residues. V was shortened by 1 base and J by 7 bases, with 4 bases between the two germline ends. The CDR3 region has the DNA TGTGCCAGCAGCTTAGTGGGTGGCTACACCTTC. Encoded protein: CASSLVGGYTF. The entire variable domain, with the rest obtained from reference TRBV7-9 and TRBJ1-2, is as follows: DTGVSQNPRHKITKRGQNVTFRCDPISEHNRLYWYRQTLGQGPEFLTYFQNEAQLEKSRLLSDRFSAERPKGSFSTLEIQRTEQGDSAMYLCASSLVGGYTFGSGTRLTVV.

The sample holds many counts of this clonotype. The chain is built from TRBV3-1 and TRBJ2-1, with 13 bases aligning to TRBD2. The CDR3 loop spans 16 amino acids. CDR1 is LGHDT and CDR2 is YNNKEL in the germline V gene (reference sequence). V dropped 1 base and J dropped 5; count of bases not matched to a gene: 2. The CDR3, as DNA: TGTGCCAGCAGCCAAGGGACTAGCGGGAGACACAATGAGCAGTTCTTC. It specifies CASSQGTSGRHNEQFF.

The sample holds a few counts of this clonotype. The CDR3 DNA follows: TGTGCCACCAGTGATTTGAGTCCGGGGAGCTCCTACAATGAGCAGTTCTTC. Translating it yields CATSDLSPGSSYNEQFF. This chain uses TRBV24-1 with TRBJ2-1; a weak D match, TRBD2 (5 bases). CDR3 length: 17 amino acids. With 0 bases removed from V and 0 bases from J, the gap between germline ends came to 11 bases. Germline V gives CDR1 KGHDR, CDR2 SFDVKD.

The V call is TRBV12-3 or TRBV12-4, the J call TRBJ1-5; 8 bases are a match to TRBD1. Losses at the gene ends were 2 bases for V and 7 bases for J; bases not matched to a gene: 4. The CDR3 is made up of 14 amino acids. The CDR3 spells CASSLSGGSQPQHF. In nucleotides, the CDR3 is TGTGCCAGCAGTTTATCAGGGGGCAGCCAGCCCCAGCATTTT.

This clonotype was seen at least ten times. This chain links TRBV3-1 with TRBJ2-5; D may be TRBD2 (6 bases). The CDR3 covers 15 residues. V was pared by 3 bases and J by 2 bases, with 13 bases between. CDR1 is LGHDT, CDR2 YNNKEL, per germline (reference sequence). CDR3 in amino acids: CASSHRGTLQETQYF. CDR3 nucleotides: TGTGCCAGCAGCCACCGCGGGACCCTACAAGAGACCCAGTACTTC.

The table lists this clonotype with many counts. The rearrangement joins TRBV4-3 to TRBJ1-3; TRBD1 might be the D (6 bases). The CDR3 has 14 amino acids. Germline V gene sequence: CDR1 LGHNA, CDR2 YSLEER. V gave up 4 bases and J gave up 3 bases, with 10 bases separating them. The CDR3 reads CASSLTGVGNTIYF. In DNA, the CDR3 is TGCGCCAGCAGCCTGACAGGAGTTGGAAACACCATATATTTT.

This clonotype has at least ten counts. This chain connects TRBV20-1 to TRBJ2-1, with a weak D call TRBD2 (6 bases). The V gene's germline CDR1 is DFQATT and CDR2 SNEGSKA (reference sequence). Deletions cut 4 bases from V and 3 bases from J, with 16 bases between. CDR3 length equals 15 residues. The CDR3 reads CSAMDLANNYNEQFF. CDR3 coding DNA: TGCAGTGCTATGGACCTAGCGAATAACTACAATGAGCAGTTCTTC.

V gene TRBV6-5 combines with J gene TRBJ1-2, with TRBD1 identical over 7 bases. The V gene's germline CDR1 is MNHEY and CDR2 SVGAGI. Trimming cost V 4 bases and J 8 bases; bases outside gene matches: 10. CDR3 length: 14 residues. CDR3 region: CASSSDRDFLGYTF. The DNA for the CDR3 is TGTGCCAGCAGTTCCGACAGGGATTTCCTAGGCTACACCTTC.

This clonotype was picked up many times. The chain uses TRBV12-3 or TRBV12-4 and TRBJ1-6, with no clear D. The CDR3 contains 12 residues. Trimming pared 3 bases from V and 7 bases from J, leaving 4 bases between. The CDR3 sequence is CASSFQNSPLHF. For the CDR3, the DNA is TGTGCCAGCAGTTTTCAGAATTCACCCCTCCACTTT.

This clonotype has just a few counts. The gene calls are TRBV7-2 and TRBJ2-2; TRBD2 might be the D (6 bases). Trimming took 6 bases from V and 4 from J, leaving 15 bases between them. The CDR3 sequence is 15 residues long. Germline assignment: CDR1 SGHTA and CDR2 FQGNSA. This CDR3 reads CASRRDLGGTGELFF. DNA of the CDR3: TGTGCCAGCAGAAGGGACCTCGGGGGCACCGGGGAGCTGTTTTTT.

This clonotype was observed many times. J is TRBJ1-3 and V is TRBV7-2, with a tentative D call TRBD1 (5 bases). Trimming cost V 7 bases and J 0 bases, with 10 bases left between them. The CDR3 consists of 14 residues. CDR1 and CDR2 from the germline V gene are SGHTA and FQGNSA. The CDR3 spells CASTPGFSGNTIYF. Written as DNA, the CDR3 is TGTGCCAGCACCCCAGGGTTCTCTGGAAACACCATATATTTT.

The chain links TRBV10-3 to TRBJ2-7; 9 bases agree with TRBD1. The CDR3 length is 13 residues. Per the germline V gene, CDR1 is ENHRY and CDR2 is SYGVKD. Trimming took 6 bases from V and 10 from J; bases not matched to a gene: 10. DNA for the CDR3: TGTGCCATCAGCGACCTGGGACAGGGAGAACAGTACGTC. Translation: CAISDLGQGEQYV.

This chain links TRBV7-2 with TRBJ2-7, with 9 bases lining up with TRBD1. The germline CDR1 and CDR2 sequences are SGHTA and FQGNSA. The junction had 7 bases not matched to a gene; V was cut back by 4 bases and J by 3 bases. This CDR3 has 15 amino acids. CDR3 nucleotides: TGTGCCAGCAGCTCGGACAGGGGACAACTCTACGAGCAGTACTTC. It yields the protein CASSSDRGQLYEQYF. Full variable domain (rest looked up from reference TRBV7-2 and TRBJ2-7): GAGVSQSPSNKVTEKGKDVELRCDPISGHTALYWYRQSLGQGLEFLIYFQGNSAPDKSGLPSDRFSAERTGGSVSTLTIQRTQQEDSAVYLCASSSDRGQLYEQYFGPGTRLTVT.

The chain joins TRBV11-3 to TRBJ2-5; D ambiguous. V lost 4 bases and J 0 bases, leaving 12 bases between the germline ends. Per the germline V gene, CDR1 is SGHNT and CDR2 is YENEEA. CDR3 length: 15 amino acids. The CDR3 here is CASSSQTEYQETQYF. The CDR3 DNA is TGTGCCAGCAGCTCTCAGACGGAATACCAAGAGACCCAGTACTTC.

This clonotype has ten or more counts. The chain employs TRBV6-6 and TRBJ2-3, with D unclear. Trimming removed 7 bases at V and 0 bases at J, with 17 bases between. Germline CDR1 reads MNHNY; CDR2 reads SVGAGI (reference sequence). This CDR3 has 16 amino acids. The CDR3 bases are TGTGCCAGCATCAAAGATGACTCGCGAAGCACAGATACGCAGTATTTT. Translating it yields CASIKDDSRSTDTQYF.

This clonotype was recorded many times. The chain uses TRBV9 and TRBJ2-1; TRBD2 might be the D (6 bases). Germline CDR1 and CDR2: SGDLS and YYNGEE. This CDR3 contains 16 residues. Trimming took off 0 bases at V and 5 bases at J, with 15 bases between the two ends. This chain's CDR3 is CASSVGHAGRNNEQFF. The DNA for the CDR3 is TGTGCCAGCAGCGTAGGTCACGCGGGGCGAAACAATGAGCAGTTCTTC.

This clonotype occurred a few times. This rearrangement joins TRBV20-1 to TRBJ2-1, with no clear D. CDR3 length: 13 residues. The V end was cut by 1 base, the J end by 9 bases, with 13 bases between. Germline V gives CDR1 DFQATT, CDR2 SNEGSKA (reference sequence). The CDR3 DNA reads TGCAGTGCTAGAGGCCTCGGGTCGGGTGAGCAGTTCTTC. This translates into CSARGLGSGEQFF.

This clonotype has only a few counts. The V gene is TRBV20-1, the J gene TRBJ2-1; D perhaps matches TRBD2 (5 bases). Trimming took off 0 bases at V and 7 bases at J, with 16 bases between the two ends. This CDR3 is 15 amino acids long. Germline V gene data show CDR1 as DFQATT and CDR2 as SNEGSKA (reference sequence). CDR3 protein: CSARDYEGVGNEQFF. The DNA for the CDR3 is TGCAGTGCTAGAGATTATGAGGGAGTGGGGAATGAGCAGTTCTTC.

The chain couples TRBV5-1 to TRBJ1-1, with D unclear. This CDR3 is 14 amino acids long. CDR1 is SGHRS, CDR2 YFSETQ, per germline. With 5 bases removed from V and 0 bases from J, the gap between germline ends came to 11 bases. In DNA, the CDR3 is TGCGCCAGCAGGCTACAGCCTATGAACACTGAAGCTTTCTTT. Protein sequence: CASRLQPMNTEAFF.

About this clonotype: This may arise from a read error, as a much more abundant clone is one base away. CDR3 DNA sequence: TGTGCCAGCAGCCAACAGGGGACAGATACGCAGTATTTT. Amino acid sequence: CASSQQGTDTQYF. The rearrangement uses TRBV3-1 and TRBJ2-3; D possibly corresponds to TRBD1 (6 bases). CDR1 is LGHDT and CDR2 is YNNKEL in the germline V gene (reference sequence). Trimming removed 2 bases from V and 3 bases from J, with 6 bases in between. The CDR3 contains 13 residues.

This clonotype was seen repeatedly, ten times or more. V is TRBV20-1 and J is TRBJ1-2; TRBD1 is a possible D gene (5 bases). From germline, CDR1 is DFQATT and CDR2 SNEGSKA (reference sequence). Trimming cost V 8 bases and J 3 bases, with 22 bases left between them. This CDR3 contains 15 residues. DNA of the CDR3: TGCAGTCCCCACCAGGGAGGTAGTTCGGACTATGGCTACACCTTC. The encoded protein is CSPHQGGSSDYGYTF.

About this clonotype itself: The conserved phenylalanine or tryptophan normally closing the CDR3 is absent here, so this likely arose from a read error. V is TRBV12-3 or TRBV12-4 and J is TRBJ1-5; no definite D call. This CDR3 comprises 12 residues. Between the trimmed V and J ends, which lost 7 bases and 3 bases, there was a span of 7 bases. The CDR3 sequence is CASTRNNQPQHS. Written as DNA, the CDR3 is TGTGCCAGCACTAGAAACAATCAGCCCCAGCATTCT.

This clonotype turned up a few times. The CDR3 sequence is CASSLLVNTEAFF. DNA of the CDR3: TGTGCCAGCAGCTTACTAGTGAACACTGAAGCTTTCTTT. The chain is built from TRBV7-3 and TRBJ1-1; the D is unclear. Germline CDR1 reads SGHTA; CDR2 reads FQGTGA. Between the trimmed V and J ends, which lost 2 bases and 0 bases, there was a span of 4 bases. The CDR3 is 13 residues long.

The table lists this clonotype with many counts. The J gene is TRBJ2-5, the V gene TRBV4-1, with 10 bases that match TRBD1. Germline values: CDR1 MGHRA, CDR2 YSYEKL. The J segment lost 7 bases and the V segment lost 3 bases, leaving 8 bases of the junction unmatched. The CDR3 runs 15 residues. CDR3 region: CASSQDRGKNATQYF. The CDR3, as DNA: TGCGCCAGCAGCCAGGACAGGGGGAAGAATGCGACCCAGTACTTC.

The sample holds a few counts of this clonotype. This CDR3 is CASSTQWGGGNEQFF. The CDR3 DNA reads as TGTGCCAGCAGTACACAGTGGGGTGGGGGCAATGAGCAGTTCTTC. The V and J genes are TRBV6-5 and TRBJ2-1, with D perhaps given as TRBD1 or TRBD2 (5 bases each). There are 15 residues in the CDR3. Looked up from germline, CDR1 is MNHEY and CDR2 is SVGAGI. V lost 5 bases and J 6 bases, leaving 17 bases between the germline ends.

This clonotype occurred many times. The rearrangement joins TRBV7-2 to TRBJ2-3; no clear D gene. Trimming removed 5 bases at V and 5 bases at J, with 11 bases between. This CDR3 contains 13 residues. The germline V gene has CDR1 SGHTA and CDR2 FQGNSA. The CDR3 protein is CASSHPTVDTQYF. The CDR3, as DNA: TGTGCCAGCAGCCACCCGACTGTAGATACGCAGTATTTT.

This clonotype was observed at least ten times. The chain combines TRBV7-3 with TRBJ2-3; D remains ambiguous. Germline CDR1 and CDR2: SGHTA and FQGTGA. V was shortened by 3 bases and J by 2 bases, with 6 bases between the two germline ends. The CDR3 loop spans 13 amino acids. The DNA of the CDR3 is TGTGCCAGCAGCTTGGGTTCCACAGATACGCAGTATTTT. It translates to CASSLGSTDTQYF.

Many counts were recorded for this clonotype. The chain uses TRBV28 and TRBJ2-7; 7 positions match TRBD2. The CDR3 consists of 16 residues. V shed 2 bases, J shed 0 bases, and the junction held 7 bases outside the gene matches. Germline V lookup: CDR1 MDHEN, CDR2 SYDVKM. Here the CDR3 DNA reads TGTGCCAGCAGTTTAGGGGCTAGCGGAAGCTCCTACGAGCAGTACGTC. It yields the protein CASSLGASGSSYEQYV.